This T cell receptor (beta chain) derives from a study of siplizumab effects on memory and regulatory T cells. Study outcomes and limitations: An assignable phenotype, naive or memory, was missing from roughly 80-95% of proliferating CD4+ or CD8+ clones. The diversity of naive T cells seemed greater than that of memory cells, and their alloresponse contribution seemed major. Under siplizumab, alloreactive sequences traced to unstimulated CD4+ memory cells were significantly reduced. Poor capture below about 10^-5 frequency left most alloreactive clones unmapped to unstimulated subsets.

Sequenced by immunoSEQ multiplex PCR; TCRdb stores in-frame clones only, minus some. The sample gives around 100,000 clones, approximately 94% of which show up once; approximately 0.61% is in the top ten. Turning to this clone: No antigen is known for it.

CDR3 size: 16 residues. Germline V CDR1 and CDR2: LNHDA, SQIVND (reference sequence). Trimming took 6 bases from V and 0 from J, leaving 15 bases between them. The sample was Tregs sorted from blood. The receptor's source is a human donor in good health. The chain carries TRBV19 and TRBJ1-5; the D gene is possibly TRBD1 (5 bases). In DNA form, the CDR3 reads TGTGCCAGTAGGGAATTGGGGGGATATAGCAATCAGCCCCAGCATTTT. Encoded protein: CASRELGGYSNQPQHF.